This record concerns one TCR beta chain sequence. Its antigen is undetermined. Primers included in the PCR were 60 Vbeta and 13 Jbeta primers. The repertoire was sequenced with immunoSEQ multiplex PCR; TCRdb's copy has only in-frame clones and lacks some. Of under 200,000 clones detected, around four fifths appear once; the ten largest clones hold more than 1.1%. This record belongs to a study of cytomegalovirus exposure and HLA in healthy donors. CDR3 size: 13 residues. Germline assignment: CDR1 SGHAT and CDR2 FQNNGV. V lost 4 bases and J 2 bases, leaving 9 bases between the germline ends. Overall study results and limits: Later analysis showed TCR association rates varying by HLA locus, highest for DRB1 and lowest for HLA-C.

The sequence was obtained from a young woman in good health and CMV-seronegative. The sample taken for sequencing was PBMCs. The chain is built from TRBV11-2 and TRBJ2-7; D is unclear. For the CDR3, the DNA is TGTGCCAGCAGCTGGTTCACAACCTACGAGCAGTACTTC. Its protein is CASSWFTTYEQYF.